The 21 T cell receptor beta chains presented below share a single source sample, sequenced in a study of beta chain features in type 1 diabetes. cDNA synthesis used the whole RNA isolate, giving expressed TCRB sequences. Here immunoSEQ multiplex PCR was the method, and the copy in TCRdb shows in-frame clones only, minus some. The sample includes around 400,000 clones, roughly an eighth of them seen just once. Sequenced: naive CD4+ T cells from blood. These receptors were obtained from a man aged 18 to 29 in good health.

The J gene is TRBJ1-1, the V gene TRBV28, with D uncertain. This CDR3 is built from 12 residues. V lost 0 bases and J lost 4, with 3 bases in between. Germline V gene lookup returns CDR1 MDHEN and CDR2 SYDVKM. Here the CDR3 DNA reads TGTGCCAGCAGTTTATGGCGCACTGAAGCTTTCTTT. It is translated as CASSLWRTEAFF.

The gene calls are TRBV6-5 and TRBJ1-1; D gene ambiguous. CDR3 size: 15 residues. V was pared by 0 bases and J by 1 base, with 9 bases between. The germline V gene encodes CDR1 MNHEY and CDR2 SVGAGI. The CDR3 nucleotides are TGTGCCAGCAGTTACTCGAGGTATGCGAACACTGAAGCTTTCTTT. Residues: CASSYSRYANTEAFF.

The sample holds a few counts of this clone. One junction end disagrees with the germline gene, perhaps due to a read error. The V and J genes are TRBV5-1 and TRBJ2-7; the match to TRBD1 covers 8 bases. The CDR3 sequence is 13 residues long. Germline lookup yields CDR1 SGHRS and CDR2 YFSETQ. CDR3 coding DNA: TGCGCCAGCACCTTGACAGGGGTGGGTGAGCAGTACTTC. This codes for CASTLTGVGEQYF.

This clone was seen more than once but under ten times. This chain uses TRBV4-3 with TRBJ1-1; D gene unclear. V was pared by 4 bases and J by 1 base, with 13 bases between. The CDR3 covers 15 residues. In germline, CDR1 is LGHNA, CDR2 YSLEER. The CDR3: CASSLLGYSNTEAFF. In DNA, the CDR3 is TGCGCCAGCAGCCTACTCGGGTACTCGAACACTGAAGCTTTCTTT.

The chain has TRBV29-1 and TRBJ1-1; D gene ambiguous. In germline, CDR1 is SQVTM, CDR2 ANQGSEA. V lost 3 bases and J lost 1, with 9 bases in between. The CDR3 is made up of 13 amino acids. CDR3 sequence (DNA): TGCAGCGTTGAGGTAGCGGGGAACACTGAAGCTTTCTTT. It codes for CSVEVAGNTEAFF.

J is TRBJ2-3 and V is TRBV28; 8 bases map to TRBD2. The CDR3 runs 20 residues. With 1 base clipped from V and 0 bases from J, the junction kept 15 bases outside the gene matches. CDR1 and CDR2 (germline): MDHEN, SYDVKM. The DNA of the CDR3 is TGTGCCAGCAGTTTATCGGGTAGCGGGATCTTCCGCGGCAGCACAGATACGCAGTATTTT. Residues: CASSLSGSGIFRGSTDTQYF.

This clone was observed a handful of times. The chain uses TRBV18 and TRBJ1-5; 8 nucleotides agree with TRBD1. Trimming took 5 bases from V and 2 from J; bases not matched to a gene: 5. This CDR3 is 15 amino acids long. CDR1 is KGHSH, CDR2 LQKENI, per germline. The CDR3 nucleotides are TGTGCCAGCTCAACCCAGGGGGCTGGCAATCAGCCCCAGCATTTT. Encoded protein: CASSTQGAGNQPQHF.

This clone was found a few times. The chain employs TRBV18 and TRBJ2-7; 7 nucleotides match TRBD1. J lost 5 bases, V lost 0 bases, and 7 bases had no gene match. The CDR3 covers 15 residues. Per germline, CDR1 KGHSH and CDR2 LQKENI. In nucleotides, the CDR3 is TGTGCCAGCTCACCACCGTCAGGGACAGCGCACGAGCAGTACTTC. Protein: CASSPPSGTAHEQYF. Based on the CDR3 plus reference TRBV18 and TRBJ2-7, the full variable domain is NAGVMQNPRHLVRRRGQEARLRCSPMKGHSHVYWYRQLPEEGLKFMVYLQKENIIDESGMPKERFSAEFPKEGPSILRIQQVVRGDSAAYFCASSPPSGTAHEQYFGPGTRLTVT.

This clone appeared a few times. The V gene is TRBV7-3, the J gene TRBJ2-3; 9 nucleotides line up with TRBD1. Losses at the gene ends were 5 bases for V and 4 bases for J; bases not matched to a gene: 4. Germline CDR1 reads SGHTA; CDR2 reads FQGTGA. The CDR3 runs 14 residues. CDR3 nucleotides: TGTGCCAGCAGCCCCCGGACAGGGGCAGATACGCAGTATTTT. This codes for CASSPRTGADTQYF. The full variable domain, completed using reference TRBV7-3 and TRBJ2-3, is GAGVSQTPSNKVTEKGKYVELRCDPISGHTALYWYRQSLGQGPEFLIYFQGTGAADDSGLPNDRFFAVRPEGSVSTLKIQRTERGDSAVYLCASSPRTGADTQYFGPGTRLTVL.

This clone was seen more than once but under ten times. The chain links TRBV7-3 to TRBJ2-1, with 10 bases identical to TRBD2. Trimming at V came to 4 bases and at J to 4 bases, leaving 4 bases not matched to a gene. CDR1 is SGHTA, CDR2 FQGTGA, per germline. This CDR3 is 15 amino acids long. CDR3 sequence: CASSSYSGRYNEQFF. The CDR3 nucleotides read TGTGCCAGCAGCTCCTATAGCGGGAGGTACAATGAGCAGTTCTTC.

The rearrangement joins TRBV28 to TRBJ2-5; possible D gene TRBD1, 5 bases. V lost 5 bases, J lost 2 bases, and 12 bases lay in between. This CDR3 region has 14 residues. From germline, CDR1 is MDHEN and CDR2 SYDVKM. The DNA for the CDR3 is TGTGCCAGCAGTCTCCAGGGATCTCAAGAGACCCAGTACTTC. It encodes CASSLQGSQETQYF.

The V gene is TRBV6-6, the J gene TRBJ1-1; D might be TRBD1 (6 bases). Germline CDR1 reads MNHNY; CDR2 reads SVGAGI (reference sequence). With 5 bases removed from V and 1 base from J, the gap between germline ends came to 8 bases. This CDR3 is built from 13 residues. CDR3 region: CASSTDRNTEAFF. In nucleotides, the CDR3 is TGTGCCAGCAGTACGGACAGGAACACTGAAGCTTTCTTT.

This chain connects TRBV2 to TRBJ2-5; D remains ambiguous. The J call may be incorrect, as the DNA end agrees better with TRBJ2-7. CDR3 length: 11 residues. Looked up from germline, CDR1 is SNHLY and CDR2 is FYNNEI. The DNA for the CDR3 is TGTGCCAGCAGTGGAGTCTACGAGCAGTACTTC. Its protein product is CASSGVYEQYF.

In its sample, this clone was seen a few times. This chain joins TRBV7-3 and TRBJ1-1; D is unresolved. There are 12 residues in the CDR3. Germline CDR1 reads SGHTA; CDR2 reads FQGTGA. Here the CDR3 reads CLLEEMNTEAFF. CDR3 DNA: TGTTTGCTGGAGGAGATGAACACTGAAGCTTTCTTT.

This clone was recorded at least ten times. This chain connects TRBV28 to TRBJ2-4; D is possibly TRBD1 (5 bases). The CDR3 is 12 amino acids. With 4 bases removed from V and 6 bases from J, the gap between germline ends came to 7 bases. CDR1 is MDHEN, CDR2 SYDVKM, per germline. The CDR3 region is CASSYQGNIQYF. In DNA form, the CDR3 reads TGTGCCAGCAGTTATCAGGGAAACATTCAGTACTTC. The variable domain in full, completed from reference TRBV28 and TRBJ2-4, reads DVKVTQSSRYLVKRTGEKVFLECVQDMDHENMFWYRQDPGLGLRLIYFSYDVKMKEKGDIPEGYSVSREKKERFSLILESASTNQTSMYLCASSYQGNIQYFGAGTRLSVL.

The chain links TRBV30 to TRBJ1-1; the match to TRBD1 covers 9 bases. Trimming cost V 1 base and J 10 bases; bases outside gene matches: 7. CDR3 length equals 13 residues. Germline loops: CDR1 GTSNPN, CDR2 SVGIG (reference sequence). Here the CDR3 reads CAWSGGQGLGAFF. The CDR3 DNA reads as TGTGCCTGGAGTGGAGGACAGGGGCTCGGAGCTTTCTTT.

This clone appeared a few times. This chain uses TRBV30 with TRBJ2-7; D gene ambiguous. Germline CDR1 reads GTSNPN; CDR2 reads SVGIG (reference sequence). The V end lost 3 bases, the J end lost 2 bases, and 11 bases lay between the germline ends. The CDR3 spans 13 residues. In DNA, the CDR3 is TGTGCCTGGAGCACGACACGACCCTACGAGCAGTACTTC. Translation gives CAWSTTRPYEQYF.

This rearrangement joins TRBV30 to TRBJ2-7; TRBD1 matches at 8 bases. This CDR3 contains 16 residues. Germline V gene data show CDR1 as GTSNPN and CDR2 as SVGIG (reference sequence). V shed 4 bases and J 3 bases; nucleotides not matched to a gene: 14. DNA of the CDR3: TGTGCCTGGAAGATAAGGGGGGACAGGAGCCTCTACGAGCAGTACTTC. Residues: CAWKIRGDRSLYEQYF.

V and J are TRBV19 and TRBJ2-5; TRBD2 agrees at 7 bases. The germline gives CDR1 LNHDA, CDR2 SQIVND (reference sequence). J lost 9 bases, V lost 3 bases, and 1 base had no gene match. This CDR3 has 11 residues. In nucleotides, the CDR3 is TGTGCCAGTAGTATCCGGGGGGCCCAGTACTTC. It codes for CASSIRGAQYF. Complete variable domain (other parts from reference TRBV19 and TRBJ2-5): DGGITQSPKYLFRKEGQNVTLSCEQNLNHDAMYWYRQDPGQGLRLIYYSQIVNDFQKGDIAEGYSVSREKKESFPLTVTSAQKNPTAFYLCASSIRGAQYFGPGTRLLVL.

The rearrangement uses TRBV30 and TRBJ2-3, with D hard to call. The CDR3 is made up of 16 amino acids. Germline-derived CDR1 and CDR2 are GTSNPN and SVGIG (reference sequence). V was cut by 3 bases and J by 2 bases, with 18 bases left in between. CDR3 protein: CAWSSTPSSVTDTQYF. The CDR3 bases are TGTGCCTGGAGCTCAACTCCCTCGAGCGTCACAGATACGCAGTATTTT. The whole variable domain, filled in from reference TRBV30 and TRBJ2-3, reads SQTIHQWPATLVQPVGSPLSLECTVEGTSNPNLYWYRQAAGRGLQLLFYSVGIGQISSEVPQNLSASRPQDRQFILSSKKLLLSDSGFYLCAWSSTPSSVTDTQYFGPGTRLTVL.

This chain joins TRBV9 and TRBJ1-1; no definite D call. CDR3 length equals 14 residues. The germline gives CDR1 SGDLS, CDR2 YYNGEE. Deletions cut 3 bases from V and 4 bases from J, with 13 bases between. CDR3 in amino acids: CASSASGVSTEAFF. The CDR3 bases are TGTGCCAGCAGCGCGAGCGGGGTAAGCACTGAAGCTTTCTTT.